This T cell receptor (beta chain) originates from a study of PD-1 blockade in classical Hodgkin lymphoma. Notes on the study in general: Differences between repertoires have undefined causes, possibly disease activity or prior therapy.

Time point: newly diagnosed, previously untreated cHL patient sample. The comparison group had newly diagnosed, previously untreated classical Hodgkin lymphoma. This CDR3 is built from 19 residues. The J segment lost 0 bases and the V segment lost 3 bases, leaving 14 bases of the junction unmatched. The V gene's germline CDR1 is SGHTA and CDR2 FQGNSA. Profiled with immunoSEQ multiplex PCR; TCRdb holds only in-frame clones, not every one. This repertoire shows approximately 17,000 clones, over 75% found once; its top ten account for 6.9%. Points on this clone: Its antigen is unidentified.

The V gene is TRBV7-2, the J gene TRBJ2-4, with 7 nucleotides matching TRBD2. This clonotype originated in a human donor with classical Hodgkin lymphoma. The sequencing sample was made of peripheral blood mononuclear cells (PBMCs). The CDR3, as DNA: TGTGCCAGCAGCTTGGCGCGGGGGAGGGGACCTGTAGCCAAAAACATTCAGTACTTC. The encoded protein is CASSLARGRGPVAKNIQYF.